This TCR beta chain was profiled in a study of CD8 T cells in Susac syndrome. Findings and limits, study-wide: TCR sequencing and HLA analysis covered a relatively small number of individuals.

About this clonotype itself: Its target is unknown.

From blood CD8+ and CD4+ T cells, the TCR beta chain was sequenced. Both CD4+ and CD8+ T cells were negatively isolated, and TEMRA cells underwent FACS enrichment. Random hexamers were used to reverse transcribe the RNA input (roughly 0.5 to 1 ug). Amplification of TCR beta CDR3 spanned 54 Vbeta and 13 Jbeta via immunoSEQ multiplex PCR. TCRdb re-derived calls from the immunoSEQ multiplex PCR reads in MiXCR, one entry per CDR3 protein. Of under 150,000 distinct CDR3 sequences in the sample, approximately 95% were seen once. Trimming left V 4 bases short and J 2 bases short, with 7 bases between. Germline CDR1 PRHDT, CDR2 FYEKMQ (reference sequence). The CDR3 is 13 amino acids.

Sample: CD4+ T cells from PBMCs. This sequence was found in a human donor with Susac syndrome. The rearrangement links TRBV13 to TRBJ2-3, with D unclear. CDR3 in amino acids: CASSSLATDTQYF. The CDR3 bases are TGTGCCAGCAGCTCCTTGGCCACAGATACGCAGTATTTT.